The 20 T cell receptor beta chains below all came from one sample that was sequenced in a study of T cells after yellow fever vaccination. TCRdb re-analysed the 5' RACE reads in MiXCR, keeping a single row per CDR3 protein. The repertoire has 550,000 or so distinct CDR3 sequences, roughly a fifth of them found once; the top ten carry about 13%. The sample here was PBMCs, taken 15 days after the yellow fever booster vaccination. The receptors here all came from a man aged 30-40 years who received the YFV17D yellow fever vaccine.

The chain combines TRBV20-1 with TRBJ1-2; TRBD1 agrees at 9 bases. Germline V gene lookup returns CDR1 DFQATT and CDR2 SNEGSKA (reference sequence). CDR3 length: 14 amino acids. V shed 1 base, J shed 6 bases, and the junction held 6 bases outside the gene matches. CDR3 DNA sequence: TGCAGTGCTAGAGCCTTACAGGGGGCACATGGCTACACCTTC. This gives the protein CSARALQGAHGYTF.

The chain carries TRBV20-1 and TRBJ2-5, with 10 bases lining up with TRBD2. In germline, CDR1 is DFQATT, CDR2 SNEGSKA (reference sequence). Losses at the gene ends were 6 bases for V and 5 bases for J; bases not matched to a gene: 9. The CDR3 extends over 14 amino acids. CDR3 residues: CSAKPSGRHETQYF. The CDR3 region has the DNA TGCAGTGCAAAACCTAGCGGGAGACATGAGACCCAGTACTTC.

This clonotype appeared many times. The rearrangement links TRBV9 to TRBJ2-2; D remains unclear. Trimming pared 0 bases from V and 8 bases from J, leaving 5 bases between. This CDR3 has 12 residues. Germline V CDR1 and CDR2: SGDLS, YYNGEE. CDR3 in amino acids: CASSVEAGELFF. The DNA for the CDR3 is TGTGCCAGCAGCGTAGAGGCGGGGGAGCTGTTTTTT.

The table lists this clonotype with a few counts. V is TRBV27 and J is TRBJ2-3; D tentatively reads TRBD1 or TRBD2 (5 bases each). With 10 bases removed from V and 0 bases from J, the gap between germline ends came to 14 bases. The CDR3 loop spans 14 amino acids. The V gene's germline CDR1 is MNHEY and CDR2 SMNVEV (reference sequence). CDR3 bases: TGTGCCACCCAGGGACCCCTTAGCACAGATACGCAGTATTTT. Protein: CATQGPLSTDTQYF.

The J gene is TRBJ2-3, the V gene TRBV5-1; D perhaps matches TRBD2 (5 bases). This CDR3 has 14 amino acids. The V end lost 8 bases, the J end lost 0 bases, and 13 bases lay between the germline ends. Germline loops: CDR1 SGHRS, CDR2 YFSETQ. The CDR3 region is CASTLAWSTDTQYF. CDR3 sequence (DNA): TGCGCCAGTACTCTAGCATGGAGCACAGATACGCAGTATTTT.

This clonotype was detected many times. The V gene is TRBV20-1, the J gene TRBJ2-3; D may be TRBD2 (6 bases). The CDR3 loop spans 15 amino acids. The V end lost 1 base, the J end lost 0 bases, and 11 bases lay between the germline ends. The germline V gene has CDR1 DFQATT and CDR2 SNEGSKA (reference sequence). The CDR3 DNA is TGCAGTGCTAGAGGGGCTAGCGCCAGCACAGATACGCAGTATTTT. It is translated as CSARGASASTDTQYF.

In its sample, this clonotype was seen a few times. The chain is built from TRBV20-1 and TRBJ2-3, with TRBD2 as a possible D gene (5 bases). In germline, CDR1 is DFQATT, CDR2 SNEGSKA (reference sequence). The CDR3 totals 16 residues. Deletions cut 0 bases from V and 4 bases from J, with 17 bases between. DNA for the CDR3: TGCAGTGCTAGAGATGGCGGCCGAGGGCCCTCAGATACGCAGTATTTT. It codes for CSARDGGRGPSDTQYF.

This clonotype was seen only a few times. J is TRBJ1-5 and V is TRBV29-1; D is uncertain. CDR3 length: 11 amino acids. Between the trimmed V and J ends, which lost 4 bases and 5 bases, there was a span of 6 bases. Germline lookup yields CDR1 SQVTM and CDR2 ANQGSEA. CDR3 sequence: CSVGWDQPQHF. As DNA, the CDR3 is TGCAGCGTTGGGTGGGATCAGCCCCAGCATTTT.

This clonotype was detected only a few times. V gene TRBV19 combines with J gene TRBJ2-2; 7 nucleotides line up with TRBD2. After removal of 9 bases from V and 6 bases from J, the junction contained 7 bases not matched to a gene. The CDR3 extends over 13 amino acids. CDR1 LNHDA and CDR2 SQIVND come from the germline V gene (reference sequence). The CDR3: CASLQREAGELFF. CDR3 DNA sequence: TGTGCCAGCCTCCAGCGGGAAGCCGGGGAGCTGTTTTTT.

The gene calls are TRBV19 and TRBJ2-6; weak D call: TRBD2 (6 bases). The CDR3 is made up of 16 amino acids. Germline CDR1 LNHDA, CDR2 SQIVND (reference sequence). Trimming cost V 7 bases and J 3 bases, with 16 bases left between them. In DNA, the CDR3 is TGTGCCAGTATGCGGCGGGGCCCAAGTGGGGCCAACGTCCTGACTTTC. It codes for CASMRRGPSGANVLTF.

The V and J genes are TRBV5-1 and TRBJ1-5; TRBD1 might be the D (6 bases). This CDR3 has 15 residues. Germline lookup yields CDR1 SGHRS and CDR2 YFSETQ. Trimming took off 1 base at V and 4 bases at J, with 12 bases between the two ends. CDR3 coding DNA: TGCGCCAGCAGCTTGTCGGCAGGGGTTAATCAGCCCCAGCATTTT. Residues: CASSLSAGVNQPQHF.

This clonotype was counted a few times. J is TRBJ2-7 and V is TRBV29-1; 8 bases line up with TRBD2. The CDR3 sequence is 15 residues long. CDR1 and CDR2 (germline): SQVTM, ANQGSEA. V was pared by 4 bases and J by 5 bases, with 13 bases of the junction left unmatched. Here the CDR3 reads CSVAGTRARGDEQYF. Here the CDR3 DNA reads TGCAGCGTTGCCGGGACTAGAGCCCGAGGCGACGAGCAGTACTTC.

The sample holds a few counts of this clonotype. V and J are TRBV10-2 and TRBJ1-2, with D possibly TRBD1 on 6 matching bases. V lost 6 bases to trimming and J lost 7 bases, with 15 bases between them. CDR3 size: 13 residues. The germline V gene encodes CDR1 WSHSY and CDR2 SAAADI. CDR3 protein: CASSNEGVGGYTF. DNA for the CDR3: TGCGCCAGCAGCAATGAGGGGGTCGGTGGCTACACCTTC.

The chain carries TRBV6-1 and TRBJ2-3; no definite D call. Germline assignment: CDR1 MNHNS and CDR2 SASEGT. The length of the CDR3 is 13 residues. V gave up 8 bases and J gave up 0 bases, with 9 bases separating them. The CDR3 DNA reads TGTGCCAGCTTTGGGGTGAGCACAGATACGCAGTATTTT. The encoded protein is CASFGVSTDTQYF.

This chain links TRBV7-2 with TRBJ2-1, with D possibly TRBD2 on 7 matching bases. V was clipped by 9 bases and J by 8 bases, with 23 bases between them. The CDR3 totals 15 residues. CDR1 and CDR2 from the germline V gene are SGHTA and FQGNSA. In DNA, the CDR3 is TGTGCCAGTGGGCTAGGGGGGGGCCGTAGGTATGAGCAGTTCTTC. Its protein product is CASGLGGGRRYEQFF. The full variable domain, in which reference TRBV7-2 and TRBJ2-1 provide the parts outside the CDR3, is GAGVSQSPSNKVTEKGKDVELRCDPISGHTALYWYRQSLGQGLEFLIYFQGNSAPDKSGLPSDRFSAERTGGSVSTLTIQRTQQEDSAVYLCASGLGGGRRYEQFFGPGTRLTVL.

The chain recombines TRBV2 with TRBJ2-2, with D unresolved. There are 14 residues in the CDR3. Germline loops: CDR1 SNHLY, CDR2 FYNNEI. Deletions cut 7 bases from V and 4 bases from J, with 13 bases between. The CDR3: CASKARWSTGELFF. CDR3 coding DNA: TGTGCCAGCAAAGCTAGATGGTCCACCGGGGAGCTGTTTTTT.

This clonotype was observed a handful of times. The gene calls are TRBV28 and TRBJ2-3; possible D gene TRBD2, 7 bases. CDR1 is MDHEN, CDR2 SYDVKM, per germline. V shed 10 bases and J shed 3 bases, with 17 bases lying between them. This CDR3 region has 14 residues. The CDR3 DNA reads TGTGCCACCCGAGGGGGAGGGCCGACAGATACGCAGTATTTT. It yields the protein CATRGGGPTDTQYF.

This clonotype has just a few counts. The rearrangement joins TRBV4-1 to TRBJ2-7; D not resolved. The germline V and J ends were trimmed by 0 bases and 2 bases, with 11 bases remaining between them. The CDR3 runs 15 residues. Germline loops: CDR1 MGHRA, CDR2 YSYEKL. The CDR3 spells CASSQEGQAAYEQYF. In nucleotides, the CDR3 is TGCGCCAGCAGCCAAGAAGGGCAGGCAGCCTACGAGCAGTACTTC.

CDR3 amino acids: CSAGNTRYNEQFF. The CDR3 bases are TGCAGTGCTGGGAATACTAGGTACAATGAGCAGTTCTTC. The chain combines TRBV20-1 with TRBJ2-1; possibly TRBD2 for D (5 bases). The CDR3 runs to 13 residues. V dropped 5 bases and J dropped 4 bases, with 12 bases sitting between them. Germline V gives CDR1 DFQATT, CDR2 SNEGSKA (reference sequence).

The chain couples TRBV5-1 to TRBJ2-5; D is possibly TRBD1 (5 bases). CDR1 and CDR2 from the germline V gene are SGHRS and YFSETQ. The CDR3 spans 16 residues. For the CDR3, the DNA is TGCGCGAGTAGGGGCCTCCATCAAGAGGACCGAGAGACCCAGTACTTC. This sequence encodes CASRGLHQEDRETQYF.